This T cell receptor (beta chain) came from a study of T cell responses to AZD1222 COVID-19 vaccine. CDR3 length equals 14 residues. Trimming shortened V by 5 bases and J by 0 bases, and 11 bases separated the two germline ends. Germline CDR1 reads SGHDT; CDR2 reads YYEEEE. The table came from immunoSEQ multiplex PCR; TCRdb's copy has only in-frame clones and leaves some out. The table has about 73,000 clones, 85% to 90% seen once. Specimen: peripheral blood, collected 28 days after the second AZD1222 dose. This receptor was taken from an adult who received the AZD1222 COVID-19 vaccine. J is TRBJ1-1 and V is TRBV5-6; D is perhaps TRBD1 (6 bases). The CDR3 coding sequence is TGTGCCAGCAGTGAAGGGGGACTGAACACTGAAGCTTTCTTT. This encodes CASSEGGLNTEAFF.